What follows is one T cell receptor (beta chain) and its context. Its antigen is not identified. V shed 2 bases and J shed 4 bases, with 21 bases lying between them. The length of the CDR3 is 17 residues. The germline gives CDR1 SGHAT, CDR2 FQNNGV. The entry originates in a study of response to subunit inactivated influenza vaccine. Study results and limitations: Authors suggested each seasonal influenza vaccination recruits few new T cells.

TCRdb passed the RT-PCR reads through MiXCR, listing each CDR3 protein once. The top ten clones hold 10% to 15% of a sample with approximately 500,000 distinct CDR3 sequences, roughly 13% of them seen once. The clonotype originates from a man aged 45-60 years who received an inactivated influenza vaccine. Sequencing used PBMCs from blood, obtained roughly 6 weeks after vaccination. V and J are TRBV11-2 and TRBJ2-7; no clear D gene. In DNA form, the CDR3 reads TGTGCCAGCAGCTTAAGTCACAGCCAAAGTGGTTTTTACGAGCAGTACTTC. This sequence encodes CASSLSHSQSGFYEQYF.